The source of this T cell receptor beta chain is a study of T-cell reconstitution after alpha-beta-depleted transplantation in children. On this clonotype itself: What it recognizes is unknown.

Overall study findings and caveats: T cells produced anew were the main source of T-cell counts and diversity one year after transplant. Elevated TCRbeta diversity at day 60 was traced, in some patients, to surviving recipient T cells and thymic progenitors. Roughly two months post-transplant, alpha-beta T cells reportedly originated from several hundred graft clones that had expanded.

Molecular barcoding with unique molecular identifiers was used for the TCRbeta library. TCRdb fed the PCR reads into MiXCR, producing one record per CDR3 protein. The sample lists a few hundred thousand distinct CDR3 sequences, approximately 23% occurring once. The CDR3 is made up of 14 amino acids. V lost 2 bases, J lost 8 bases, and 15 bases lay in between. Germline loops: CDR1 SGHTA, CDR2 FQGTGA. This TCR came from a male patient aged 10 to 17 who had a stem cell transplant for acute lymphoblastic leukemia, so the T cells may come from the graft donor. The specimen comprised PBMCs, mostly from graft donor cells, sampled 180 days after TCRalphabeta/CD19-depleted stem cell transplant. The V call is TRBV7-3, the J call TRBJ1-2; the D gene is possibly TRBD1 (6 bases). In nucleotides, the CDR3 is TGTGCCAGCAGCTTACTAAACAGGGCTGACGGCTACACCTTC. It is translated as CASSLLNRADGYTF.